This TCR beta chain was recorded in a study of cytomegalovirus exposure and HLA in healthy donors. The V segment lost 5 bases and the J segment 3 bases; nucleotides outside the gene matches: 15. This CDR3 contains 19 residues. Germline values: CDR1 SEHNR, CDR2 FQNEAQ (reference sequence). The PCR had 60 Vbeta and 13 Jbeta primers. The data were produced by immunoSEQ multiplex PCR, yet TCRdb's version contains in-frame clones alone and is incomplete. Here the sample table reports about 200,000 clones. The sequence derives from a boy younger than 18 in good health and CMV-seronegative. The chain employs TRBV7-9 and TRBJ1-6, with TRBD1 matching 8 bases. Sequencing was done on a sample of PBMCs. This CDR3 is CASSLSRQGANGYNSPLHF. DNA of the CDR3: TGTGCCAGCAGCCTATCTCGGCAGGGGGCGAACGGCTATAATTCACCCCTCCACTTT.